The next 14 T cell receptor beta chains were all read from a single sample in a study of PD-L1 blockade in urothelial cancer. Generated by immunoSEQ multiplex PCR, the TCRdb table keeps only in-frame clones and is missing some. The table lists about 39,000 clones, approximately 93% of them singletons, with around 10% in the top ten. Time point reported: pretreatment peripheral blood. Source: PBMCs, taken around atezolizumab (anti-PD-L1) treatment. These receptors were collected from a woman in her sixties with urothelial cancer.

This clone was seen only a few times. CDR3 residues: CASSWRNTGELFF. The CDR3 nucleotides are TGTGCCAGCAGCTGGAGGAACACCGGGGAGCTGTTTTTT. This rearrangement joins TRBV5-4 to TRBJ2-2; the D is unclear. The CDR3 spans 13 residues. Between the trimmed V and J ends, which lost 3 bases and 1 base, there was a span of 4 bases. The germline V gene has CDR1 SGHNT and CDR2 YYREEE (reference sequence).

The V call is TRBV7-3, the J call TRBJ2-1, with 9 bases aligning to TRBD1. Germline-derived CDR1 and CDR2 are SGHTA and FQGTGA. The CDR3 is made up of 14 amino acids. Unmatched junction bases numbered 5, after V lost 9 bases and J lost 2 bases. CDR3 amino acids: CASSDRGAYNEQFF. Here the CDR3 DNA reads TGTGCCAGTTCCGACAGGGGGGCCTACAATGAGCAGTTCTTC. The full variable domain, with the rest looked up from reference TRBV7-3 and TRBJ2-1, is GAGVSQTPSNKVTEKGKYVELRCDPISGHTALYWYRQSLGQGPEFLIYFQGTGAADDSGLPNDRFFAVRPEGSVSTLKIQRTERGDSAVYLCASSDRGAYNEQFFGPGTRLTVL.

The chain couples TRBV28 to TRBJ1-1; D is unresolved. The CDR3 extends over 12 amino acids. Trimming removed 3 bases at V and 2 bases at J, with 4 bases between. Germline V CDR1 and CDR2: MDHEN, SYDVKM. CDR3 nucleotides: TGTGCCAGCAGTTTCAGTAACACTGAAGCTTTCTTT. Translating it yields CASSFSNTEAFF.

The CDR3 is CASGTRSTGELFF. CDR3 in DNA: TGTGCTAGTGGTACTAGGTCCACCGGGGAGCTGTTTTTT. The rearrangement uses TRBV12-5 and TRBJ2-2, with D possibly matching TRBD2 (5 bases). This CDR3 has 13 amino acids. The ends were cut back, 5 bases at V and 4 bases at J, with 8 bases in the middle. Germline V gene lookup returns CDR1 LGHNT and CDR2 FRNRAP.

In nucleotides, the CDR3 is TGTGCCAGCAGCCAATCCCTAGCGGGAGACTCAGATACGCAGTATTTT. Translating it yields CASSQSLAGDSDTQYF. This sequence joins TRBV16 and TRBJ2-3; 10 positions match TRBD2. V lost 0 bases to trimming and J lost 4 bases; unmatched junction nucleotides: 4. CDR1 is KGHSY and CDR2 is FQNENV in the germline V gene. The length of the CDR3 is 16 residues.

The genes are TRBV5-1 and TRBJ2-7; no definite D call. CDR3 length: 13 residues. V lost 2 bases and J lost 2, with 8 bases in between. The germline gives CDR1 SGHRS, CDR2 YFSETQ. CDR3 DNA: TGCGCCAGCAGCTTTGGGCCTACCTACGAGCAGTACTTC. Protein sequence: CASSFGPTYEQYF.

The V and J genes are TRBV6-5 and TRBJ2-7; 9 nucleotides agree with TRBD2. V lost 5 bases, J lost 7 bases, and 3 bases stayed unmatched. The CDR3 runs to 12 residues. The germline CDR1 and CDR2 sequences are MNHEY and SVGAGI. CDR3 loop: CASSTLAGEQYF. The DNA of the CDR3 is TGTGCCAGCAGTACCCTAGCGGGGGAGCAGTACTTC.

This chain links TRBV2 with TRBJ1-5; D is perhaps TRBD1 (5 bases). This CDR3 contains 17 residues. With 6 bases removed from V and 0 bases from J, the gap between germline ends came to 18 bases. Germline V gene data show CDR1 as SNHLY and CDR2 as FYNNEI. CDR3 bases: TGTGCCAGCAGGGGCGGGACGGATCCCTATAGCAATCAGCCCCAGCATTTT. Translation: CASRGGTDPYSNQPQHF.

The rearrangement joins TRBV5-1 to TRBJ2-3; 11 positions match TRBD2. CDR3 length equals 15 residues. Germline loops: CDR1 SGHRS, CDR2 YFSETQ. J lost 9 bases, V lost 2 bases, and 8 bases had no gene match. Here the CDR3 DNA reads TGCGCCAGCAGCTTACTAGCGGGAGCCCAGTTGACGCAGTATTTT. Its translation is CASSLLAGAQLTQYF. The full variable domain, rest sourced from reference TRBV5-1 and TRBJ2-3, is KAGVTQTPRYLIKTRGQQVTLSCSPISGHRSVSWYQQTPGQGLQFLFEYFSETQRNKGNFPGRFSGRQFSNSRSEMNVSTLELGDSALYLCASSLLAGAQLTQYFGPGTRLTVL.

J is TRBJ2-7 and V is TRBV4-1; 7 nucleotides line up with TRBD1. Trimming at V came to 0 bases and at J to 4 bases, leaving 6 bases not matched to a gene. CDR3 size: 15 residues. Germline V CDR1 and CDR2: MGHRA, YSYEKL. The DNA for the CDR3 is TGCGCCAGCAGCCAAGATAAACAGGGGCAGTACGAGCAGTACTTC. It specifies CASSQDKQGQYEQYF.

The V call is TRBV4-3, the J call TRBJ2-3; 7 positions match TRBD1. Trimming removed 0 bases from V and 2 bases from J; junction bases left unmatched: 5. CDR1 is LGHNA, CDR2 YSLEER, per germline. This CDR3 has 16 amino acids. The CDR3 coding sequence is TGCGCCAGCAGCCAAGATCGGGACAGCTTCACAGATACGCAGTATTTT. It yields the protein CASSQDRDSFTDTQYF.

The chain combines TRBV11-2 with TRBJ1-2, with D perhaps TRBD1 (6 bases). Trimming took off 5 bases at V and 5 bases at J, with 12 bases between the two ends. This CDR3 has 13 residues. Germline assignment: CDR1 SGHAT and CDR2 FQNNGV. The CDR3 reads CASSNNREYGYTF. The DNA of the CDR3 is TGTGCCAGCAGCAACAACAGGGAATATGGCTACACCTTC.

This clone was seen once. CDR3 in amino acids: CASSRSGLGNEQFF. CDR3 nucleotide sequence: TGTGCCAGCAGCCGCTCGGGACTAGGGAATGAGCAGTTCTTC. This rearrangement joins TRBV2 to TRBJ2-1; 8 bases match TRBD2. The germline gives CDR1 SNHLY, CDR2 FYNNEI. The junction had 8 bases not matched to a gene; V was cut back by 6 bases and J by 7 bases. The CDR3 runs to 14 residues.

The chain couples TRBV7-3 to TRBJ2-7, with 9 nucleotides matching TRBD2. The V and J ends lost 5 bases and 7 bases, in that order; junction bases with no gene match: 9. In germline, CDR1 is SGHTA, CDR2 FQGTGA. CDR3 length: 14 amino acids. The CDR3 region is CASSPGPRGGEQYF. The CDR3, as DNA: TGTGCCAGCAGCCCGGGACCGCGGGGGGGAGAGCAGTACTTC.